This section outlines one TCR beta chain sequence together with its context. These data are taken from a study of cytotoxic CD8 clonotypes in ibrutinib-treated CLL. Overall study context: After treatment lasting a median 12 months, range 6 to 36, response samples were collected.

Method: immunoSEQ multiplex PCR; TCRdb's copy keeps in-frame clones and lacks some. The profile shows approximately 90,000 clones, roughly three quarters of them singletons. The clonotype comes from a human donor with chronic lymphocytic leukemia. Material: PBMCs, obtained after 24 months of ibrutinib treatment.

CDR3 DNA sequence: TGCGCCAGCAGCCAGCGGGGGGGCACCGGGGAGCTGTTTTTT. Encoded protein: CASSQRGGTGELFF. The chain has TRBV4-3 and TRBJ2-2; 9 positions match TRBD2. Germline V gives CDR1 LGHNA, CDR2 YSLEER. J gave up 4 bases and V 3 bases, and 0 bases lay outside the gene matches. The CDR3 contains 14 residues.